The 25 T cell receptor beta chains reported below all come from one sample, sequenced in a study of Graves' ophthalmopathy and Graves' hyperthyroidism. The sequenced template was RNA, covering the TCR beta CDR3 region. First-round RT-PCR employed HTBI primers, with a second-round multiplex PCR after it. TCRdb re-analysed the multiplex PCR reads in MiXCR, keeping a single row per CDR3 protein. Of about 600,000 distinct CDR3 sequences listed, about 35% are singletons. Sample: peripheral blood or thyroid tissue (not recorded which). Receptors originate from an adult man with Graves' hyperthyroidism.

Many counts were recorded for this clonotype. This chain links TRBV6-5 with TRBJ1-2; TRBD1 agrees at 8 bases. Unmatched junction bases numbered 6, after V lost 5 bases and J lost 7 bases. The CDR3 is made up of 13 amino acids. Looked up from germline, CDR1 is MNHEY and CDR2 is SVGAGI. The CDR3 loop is CASSPQGAAGYTF. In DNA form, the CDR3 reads TGTGCCAGCAGTCCTCAGGGGGCTGCTGGCTACACCTTC.

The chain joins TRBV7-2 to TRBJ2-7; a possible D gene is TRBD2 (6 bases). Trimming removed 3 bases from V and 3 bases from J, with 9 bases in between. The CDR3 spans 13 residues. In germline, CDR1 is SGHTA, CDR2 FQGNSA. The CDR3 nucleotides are TGTGCCAGCAGCTTCGGGAGCCACTACGAGCAGTACTTC. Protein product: CASSFGSHYEQYF.

This chain's CDR3 is CASRNSGGATEAFF. Here the CDR3 DNA reads TGTGCCAGCAGGAACTCAGGGGGAGCCACTGAAGCTTTCTTT. The genes are TRBV28 and TRBJ1-1, with TRBD1 identical over 7 bases. From germline, CDR1 is MDHEN and CDR2 SYDVKM. CDR3 size: 14 residues. Trimming took 6 bases from V and 4 from J; bases not matched to a gene: 8.

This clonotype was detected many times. In DNA, the CDR3 is TGTGCCAGCAGCCAGGGGTATCAGCCCCAGCATTTT. This codes for CASSQGYQPQHF. The chain is built from TRBV12-3 or TRBV12-4 and TRBJ1-5; D is possibly TRBD1 (6 bases). The CDR3 has 12 residues. V was trimmed by 6 bases and J by 5 bases, leaving 8 bases between them.

CDR3 sequence: CASSVDEGRVNEKLFF. The DNA of the CDR3 is TGTGCCAGCAGCGTAGACGAGGGAAGGGTTAATGAAAAACTGTTTTTT. This rearrangement joins TRBV9 to TRBJ1-4; no reliable D call. This CDR3 is 16 amino acids long. From germline, CDR1 is SGDLS and CDR2 YYNGEE. Between the trimmed V and J ends, which lost 0 bases and 4 bases, there was a span of 13 bases.

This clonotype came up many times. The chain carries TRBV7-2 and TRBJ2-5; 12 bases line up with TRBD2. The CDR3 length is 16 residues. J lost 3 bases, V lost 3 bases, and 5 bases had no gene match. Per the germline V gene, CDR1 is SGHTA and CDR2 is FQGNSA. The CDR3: CASSFRTSGTEETQYF. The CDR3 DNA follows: TGTGCCAGCAGCTTTCGGACTAGCGGGACCGAAGAGACCCAGTACTTC.

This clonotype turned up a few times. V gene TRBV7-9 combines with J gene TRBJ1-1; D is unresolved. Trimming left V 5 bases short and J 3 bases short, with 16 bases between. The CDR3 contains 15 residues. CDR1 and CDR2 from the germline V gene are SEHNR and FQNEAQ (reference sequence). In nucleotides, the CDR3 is TGTGCCAGCAGCCCCACGACTTCTGCGGACACTGAAGCTTTCTTT. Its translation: CASSPTTSADTEAFF.

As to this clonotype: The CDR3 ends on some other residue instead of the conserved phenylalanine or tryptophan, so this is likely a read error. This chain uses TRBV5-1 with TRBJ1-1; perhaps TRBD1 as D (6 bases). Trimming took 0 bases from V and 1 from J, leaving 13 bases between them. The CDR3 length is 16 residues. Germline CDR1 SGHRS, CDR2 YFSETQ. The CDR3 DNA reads TGCGCCAGCAGCTTGGAGTCAGGGGTAGCGAACACTGAAGCTTTCTCT. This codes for CASSLESGVANTEAFS.

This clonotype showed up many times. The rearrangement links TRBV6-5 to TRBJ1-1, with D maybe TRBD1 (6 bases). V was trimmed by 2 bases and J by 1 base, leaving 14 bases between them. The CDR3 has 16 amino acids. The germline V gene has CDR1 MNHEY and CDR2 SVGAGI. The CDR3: CASSYLDSSSNTEAFF. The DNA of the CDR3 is TGTGCCAGCAGTTACCTGGACAGTAGCTCGAACACTGAAGCTTTCTTT.

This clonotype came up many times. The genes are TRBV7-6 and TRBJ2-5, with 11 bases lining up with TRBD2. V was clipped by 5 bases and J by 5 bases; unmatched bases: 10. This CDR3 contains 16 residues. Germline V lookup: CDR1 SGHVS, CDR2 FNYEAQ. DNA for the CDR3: TGTGCCAGCAGCATTAGCGGGGGGGCGAATTTTGAGACCCAGTACTTC. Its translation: CASSISGGANFETQYF.

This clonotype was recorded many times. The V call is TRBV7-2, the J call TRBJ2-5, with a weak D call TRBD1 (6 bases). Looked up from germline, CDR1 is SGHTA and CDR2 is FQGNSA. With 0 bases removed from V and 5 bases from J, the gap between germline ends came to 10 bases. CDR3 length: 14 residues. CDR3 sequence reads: CASSLAYREETQYF. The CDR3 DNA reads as TGTGCCAGCAGCTTAGCGTACAGGGAGGAGACCCAGTACTTC.

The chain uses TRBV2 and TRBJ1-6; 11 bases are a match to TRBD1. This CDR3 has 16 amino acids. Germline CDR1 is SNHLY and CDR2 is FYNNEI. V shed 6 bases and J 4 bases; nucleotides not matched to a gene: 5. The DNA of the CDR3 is TGTGCCAGCAGGGCCGGGACAGGGGGATATAATTCACCCCTCCACTTT. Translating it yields CASRAGTGGYNSPLHF.

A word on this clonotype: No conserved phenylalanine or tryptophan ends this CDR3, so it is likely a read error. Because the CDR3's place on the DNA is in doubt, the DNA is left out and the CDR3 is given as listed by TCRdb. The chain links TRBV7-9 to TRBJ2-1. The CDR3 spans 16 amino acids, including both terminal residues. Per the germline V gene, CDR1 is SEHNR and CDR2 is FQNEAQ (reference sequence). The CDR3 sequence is CASSLKGVSAYNEQTL.

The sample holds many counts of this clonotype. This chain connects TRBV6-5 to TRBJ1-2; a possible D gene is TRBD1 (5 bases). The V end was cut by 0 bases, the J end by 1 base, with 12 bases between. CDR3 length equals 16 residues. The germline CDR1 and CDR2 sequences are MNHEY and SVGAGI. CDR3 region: CASSYSRGGVNYGYTF. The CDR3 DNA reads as TGTGCCAGCAGTTACTCGAGAGGAGGGGTTAACTATGGCTACACCTTC.

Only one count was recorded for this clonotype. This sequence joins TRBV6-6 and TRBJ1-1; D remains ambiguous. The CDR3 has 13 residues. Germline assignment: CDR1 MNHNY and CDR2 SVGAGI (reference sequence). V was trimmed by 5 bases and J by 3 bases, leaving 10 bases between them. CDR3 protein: CASSDVGYTEAFF. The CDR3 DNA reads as TGTGCCAGCAGTGACGTGGGTTACACTGAAGCTTTCTTT.

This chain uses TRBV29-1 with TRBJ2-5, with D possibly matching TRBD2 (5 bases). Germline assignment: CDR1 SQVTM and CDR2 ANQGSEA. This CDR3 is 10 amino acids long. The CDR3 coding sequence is TGCAGAGTGGCGGGAGAGACCCAGTACTTC. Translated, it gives CRVAGETQYF.

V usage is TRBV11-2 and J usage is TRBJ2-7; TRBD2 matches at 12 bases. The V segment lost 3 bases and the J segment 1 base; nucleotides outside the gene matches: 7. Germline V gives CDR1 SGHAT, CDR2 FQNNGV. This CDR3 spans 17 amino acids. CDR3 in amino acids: CASSFFVLAGGSYEQYF. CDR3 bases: TGTGCCAGCAGCTTCTTCGTACTAGCGGGGGGTTCCTACGAGCAGTACTTC.

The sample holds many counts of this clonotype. CDR3 DNA sequence: TGTGCCAGTAGTATGGGACAGTATAGGGGCAATCAGCCCCAGCATTTT. Encoded protein: CASSMGQYRGNQPQHF. This chain joins TRBV19 and TRBJ1-5; 7 bases agree with TRBD1. Germline V gene sequence: CDR1 LNHDA, CDR2 SQIVND (reference sequence). This CDR3 spans 16 amino acids. Trimming removed 3 bases from V and 2 bases from J; junction bases left unmatched: 7.

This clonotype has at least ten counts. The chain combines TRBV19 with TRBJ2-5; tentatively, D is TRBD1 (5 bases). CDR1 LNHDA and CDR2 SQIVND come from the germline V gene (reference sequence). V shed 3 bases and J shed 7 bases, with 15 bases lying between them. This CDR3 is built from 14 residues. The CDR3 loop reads CASSISPPQGTQYF. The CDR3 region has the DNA TGTGCCAGTAGTATCAGCCCGCCTCAGGGGACCCAGTACTTC.

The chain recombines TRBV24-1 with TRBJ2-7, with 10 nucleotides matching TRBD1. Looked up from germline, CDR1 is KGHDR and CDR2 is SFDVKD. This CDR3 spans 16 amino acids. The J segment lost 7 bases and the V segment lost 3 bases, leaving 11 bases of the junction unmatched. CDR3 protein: CATSDRSTGGYNEQYF. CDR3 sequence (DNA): TGTGCCACCAGTGATCGATCGACAGGGGGCTACAATGAGCAGTACTTC.

The CDR3 sequence: CASSHVLAGGQETQYF. Here the CDR3 DNA reads TGCGCCAGCAGTCATGTACTAGCGGGAGGCCAAGAGACCCAGTACTTC. The chain uses TRBV5-1 and TRBJ2-5, with 12 bases fitting TRBD2. Germline V lookup: CDR1 SGHRS, CDR2 YFSETQ. The CDR3 has 16 residues. J lost 1 base, V lost 5 bases, and 6 bases had no gene match.

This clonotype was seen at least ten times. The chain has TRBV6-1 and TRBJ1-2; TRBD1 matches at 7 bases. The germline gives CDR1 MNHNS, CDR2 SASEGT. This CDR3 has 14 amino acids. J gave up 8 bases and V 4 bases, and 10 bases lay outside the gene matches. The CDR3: CASSGQSQGRGYTF. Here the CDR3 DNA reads TGTGCCAGCAGTGGGCAGTCACAGGGGAGAGGCTACACCTTC.

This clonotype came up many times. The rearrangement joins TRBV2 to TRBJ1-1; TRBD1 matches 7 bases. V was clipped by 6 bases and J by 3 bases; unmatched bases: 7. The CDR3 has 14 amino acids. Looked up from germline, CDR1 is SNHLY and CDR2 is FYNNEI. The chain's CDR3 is CASSLQGMDTEAFF. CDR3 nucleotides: TGTGCCAGCAGCCTACAGGGGATGGACACTGAAGCTTTCTTT.

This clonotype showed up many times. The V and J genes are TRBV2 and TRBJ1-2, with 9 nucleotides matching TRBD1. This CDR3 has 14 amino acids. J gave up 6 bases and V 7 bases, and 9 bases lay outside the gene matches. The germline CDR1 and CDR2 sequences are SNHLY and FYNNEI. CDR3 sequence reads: CASKSGQGGDGYTF. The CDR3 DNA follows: TGTGCCAGCAAGTCGGGACAGGGAGGGGATGGCTACACCTTC.

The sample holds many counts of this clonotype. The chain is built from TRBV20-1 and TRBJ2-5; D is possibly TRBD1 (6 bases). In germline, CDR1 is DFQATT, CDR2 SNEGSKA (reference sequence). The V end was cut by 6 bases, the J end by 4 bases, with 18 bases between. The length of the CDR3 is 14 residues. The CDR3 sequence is CSALTGFRGETQYF. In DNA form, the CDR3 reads TGCAGTGCACTCACAGGGTTCCGCGGAGAGACCCAGTACTTC.